A single sample is the source of the 13 T cell receptor beta chains below, sequenced in a study of post-analysis software for immune sequencing data (dated by TCRdb to 2013 to 2016). Antigens for these TCRs are unknown. The research as a whole found: Significantly higher frequencies in patients than in controls were found for roughly 5 TRBV segments, including TRBV5-6, TRBV5-1 and TRBV20-1.

To prepare the library, PCR was applied. The sequencing machine was an Illumina HiSeq 2500. To reduce PCR and sequencing biases, unique molecular identifiers were built into the TCR beta cDNA libraries. TCRdb reprocessed the public reads (quality trimming at Q25 with fastp, clone calling with MiXCR) and kept in-frame beta chains. One record per CDR3 amino acid sequence lists the most common genes and DNA. This sample has about 820,000 distinct CDR3 sequences in its table, and 53% of those were observed once. The ten largest clones capture approximately 4.5% of the sample. Specimen: blood. The origin of the receptors is a girl between 5 and 17 years old with multiple sclerosis.

The genes are TRBV29-1 and TRBJ1-2, with TRBD1 identical over 11 bases. Germline V gene sequence: CDR1 SQVTM, CDR2 ANQGSEA. With V trimmed by 7 bases and J by 8 bases, 9 bases remained unmatched. This CDR3 region has 13 residues. The chain's CDR3 is CSARTGGREGYTF. The DNA of the CDR3 is TGCAGCGCAAGGACAGGGGGCCGAGAAGGCTACACCTTC.

This clonotype came up a few times. This chain links TRBV7-2 with TRBJ2-1, with D possibly TRBD2 on 5 matching bases. The CDR3 runs 13 residues. Per germline, CDR1 SGHTA and CDR2 FQGNSA. V was cut by 5 bases and J by 13 bases, with 18 bases left in between. The CDR3 DNA follows: TGTGCCAGCAGCCCCGAAGGCGGGCGACCCCAGTTCTTC. Translation: CASSPEGGRPQFF.

Only a few counts were recorded for this clonotype. The rearrangement links TRBV7-9 to TRBJ1-1, with TRBD1 as a possible D gene (5 bases). Germline V gene sequence: CDR1 SEHNR, CDR2 FQNEAQ (reference sequence). This CDR3 is 14 amino acids long. V lost 5 bases and J 4 bases, leaving 14 bases between the germline ends. The CDR3 DNA follows: TGTGCCAGCAGCCACGGGGCGTTGATCACTGAAGCTTTCTTT. It yields the protein CASSHGALITEAFF.

This clonotype occurred a few times. The V and J genes are TRBV29-1 and TRBJ2-7; D not certain. Germline CDR1 and CDR2: SQVTM and ANQGSEA. Trimming pared 4 bases from V and 6 bases from J, leaving 7 bases between. The CDR3 is 10 residues long. The CDR3 bases are TGCAGCGTTGGTATTCCCGAGCAGTACTTC. Translation: CSVGIPEQYF.

This clonotype was detected a few times. The chain carries TRBV5-1 and TRBJ2-3; a possible D gene is TRBD1 (6 bases). The CDR3 length is 16 residues. Germline loops: CDR1 SGHRS, CDR2 YFSETQ. Deletions cut 0 bases from V and 5 bases from J, with 16 bases between. CDR3 protein: CASSLAEAGVVDTQYF. CDR3 sequence (DNA): TGCGCCAGCAGCTTGGCCGAGGCAGGGGTGGTAGATACGCAGTATTTT.

This clonotype turned up a few times. The rearrangement links TRBV10-3 to TRBJ2-1, with 7 bases fitting TRBD2. The ends lost 0 bases at V and 4 bases at J; junction bases unmatched: 12. Germline assignment: CDR1 ENHRY and CDR2 SYGVKD. CDR3 length: 18 amino acids. For the CDR3, the DNA is TGTGCCATCAGTGAGTCGAAAATTCGGCTAGCGGAATACAATGAGCAGTTCTTC. It is translated as CAISESKIRLAEYNEQFF.

The chain joins TRBV18 to TRBJ2-1; D is unresolved. The CDR3 sequence is 13 residues long. Trimming stripped 1 base from V and 8 bases from J, with 9 bases between. The germline V gene has CDR1 KGHSH and CDR2 LQKENI. CDR3: CASSPRVVDEQFF. CDR3 DNA: TGTGCCAGCTCACCACGGGTCGTGGATGAGCAGTTCTTC.

The chain is built from TRBV2 and TRBJ2-5, with D unclear. The CDR3 is 14 residues long. From germline, CDR1 is SNHLY and CDR2 FYNNEI. Trimming pared 4 bases from V and 7 bases from J, leaving 16 bases between. The CDR3 loop is CASSGDTGVGTQYF. The CDR3 bases are TGTGCCAGCAGTGGCGACACGGGCGTTGGGACCCAGTACTTC.

V is TRBV20-1 and J is TRBJ2-1, with D tentatively TRBD2 (6 bases). The V and J ends lost 4 bases and 5 bases respectively, with 15 bases between them. This CDR3 has 14 residues. Germline CDR1 is DFQATT and CDR2 is SNEGSKA (reference sequence). The CDR3 coding sequence is TGCAGTGCTAAGACTAGTTTCGGGGACAATGAGCAGTTCTTC. Protein product: CSAKTSFGDNEQFF.

The chain employs TRBV5-1 and TRBJ2-7; TRBD2 matches at 11 bases. From germline, CDR1 is SGHRS and CDR2 YFSETQ. The ends lost 5 bases at V and 0 bases at J; junction bases unmatched: 4. This CDR3 has 15 amino acids. CDR3 protein: CASRMGTSGSYEQYF. CDR3 sequence (DNA): TGCGCCAGCAGGATGGGGACTAGCGGCTCCTACGAGCAGTACTTC.

The sample holds a few counts of this clonotype. The chain links TRBV29-1 to TRBJ2-1, with TRBD1 matching over 7 bases. Germline CDR1 reads SQVTM; CDR2 reads ANQGSEA. J lost 5 bases, V lost 6 bases, and 7 bases had no gene match. CDR3 length: 13 residues. In nucleotides, the CDR3 is TGCAGCGTGCTAGGGGGCGAGAACAATGAGCAGTTCTTC. As protein: CSVLGGENNEQFF.

The chain carries TRBV20-1 and TRBJ2-5; D unresolved. The tail of the sequence fits TRBJ2-7 better, so the J call may be wrong. Germline values: CDR1 DFQATT, CDR2 SNEGSKA (reference sequence). The CDR3 sequence is 13 residues long. CDR3 loop: CSAYDSYAYEQYF. CDR3 nucleotide sequence: TGCAGTGCTTACGACTCGTATGCCTACGAGCAGTACTTC.

V usage is TRBV10-3 and J usage is TRBJ2-3, with no clear D. Germline V gene lookup returns CDR1 ENHRY and CDR2 SYGVKD. The CDR3 length is 11 residues. Between the trimmed V and J ends, which lost 5 bases and 0 bases, there was a span of 0 bases. CDR3 amino acids: CAISSTDTQYF. CDR3 nucleotides: TGTGCCATCAGTAGCACAGATACGCAGTATTTT.